Shown below are 13 T cell receptor beta chains from a single sample sequenced in a study of shared clonotypes between healthy human individuals. The assay was immunoSEQ multiplex PCR, and TCRdb's table has in-frame clones only and misses some. The profile shows 2,100,000 or so clones, more than 90% of them singletons. Sequenced: naive CD4+ T cells sorted from blood. As for subset: CD45RA+ positively selected. The receptors stem from a man aged 18-30 years in good health.

The chain recombines TRBV5-4 with TRBJ2-1; TRBD2 matches 9 bases. With V trimmed by 6 bases and J by 4 bases, 11 bases remained unmatched. CDR1 and CDR2 from the germline V gene are SGHNT and YYREEE (reference sequence). The CDR3 loop spans 16 amino acids. The CDR3 nucleotides read TGTGCCAGCACCTCAGAAGGGACTAGCAGATACAATGAGCAGTTCTTC. It codes for CASTSEGTSRYNEQFF.

This rearrangement joins TRBV18 to TRBJ1-1, with D unresolved. In germline, CDR1 is KGHSH, CDR2 LQKENI. Deletions cut 0 bases from V and 0 bases from J, with 11 bases between. CDR3 length: 16 residues. In DNA, the CDR3 is TGTGCCAGCTCACCACCCGTTTCCCCAGTGAACACTGAAGCTTTCTTT. Its translation is CASSPPVSPVNTEAFF.

This clone was found once. Additional DNA sequences in this sample encode the identical CDR3. The rearrangement uses TRBV7-9 and TRBJ1-5, with 9 bases identical to TRBD1. CDR1 is SEHNR and CDR2 is FQNEAQ in the germline V gene (reference sequence). The trim removed 5 bases at V and 4 bases at J, leaving 3 bases unmatched. The CDR3 contains 14 residues. The CDR3: CASSPTGGNQPQHF. CDR3 DNA sequence: TGTGCCAGCAGCCCGACAGGGGGTAATCAGCCCCAGCATTTT.

The V call is TRBV11-2, the J call TRBJ2-2; D may be TRBD1 (6 bases). The CDR3 is made up of 16 amino acids. Trimming removed 1 base from V and 5 bases from J, with 14 bases in between. The V gene's germline CDR1 is SGHAT and CDR2 FQNNGV. The CDR3 is CASSLGMPTGTGELFF. As DNA, the CDR3 is TGTGCCAGCAGCTTAGGGATGCCCACAGGGACCGGGGAGCTGTTTTTT. The whole variable domain, filled in from reference TRBV11-2 and TRBJ2-2, reads EAGVAQSPRYKIIEKRQSVAFWCNPISGHATLYWYQQILGQGPKLLIQFQNNGVVDDSQLPKDRFSAERLKGVDSTLKIQPAKLEDSAVYLCASSLGMPTGTGELFFGEGSRLTVL.

This clone has only one observation. CDR3 coding DNA: TGTGCCAGCAGCGGTCGCGAGCAGAAAAACTCCTACGAGCAGTACTTC. As protein: CASSGREQKNSYEQYF. The J gene is TRBJ2-7, the V gene TRBV5-4, with D hard to call. The V gene lost 4 bases and the J gene lost 0 bases, with 17 bases spanning the gap. Germline loops: CDR1 SGHNT, CDR2 YYREEE (reference sequence). This CDR3 comprises 16 residues.

Turning to this clone: Other DNA sequences in the same sample also yield this CDR3. The rearrangement joins TRBV5-6 to TRBJ1-5; D is undetermined. The CDR3 runs to 13 residues. Germline CDR1 reads SGHDT; CDR2 reads YYEEEE. Between the trimmed V and J ends, which lost 0 bases and 4 bases, there was a span of 5 bases. DNA of the CDR3: TGTGCCAGCAGCTTGGCCGGAAATCAGCCCCAGCATTTT. The encoded protein is CASSLAGNQPQHF. Complete variable domain (other parts from reference TRBV5-6 and TRBJ1-5): DAGVTQSPTHLIKTRGQQVTLRCSPKSGHDTVSWYQQALGQGPQFIFQYYEEEERQRGNFPDRFSGHQFPNYSSELNVNALLLGDSALYLCASSLAGNQPQHFGDGTRLSIL.

The chain has TRBV7-2 and TRBJ2-3; 8 positions agree with TRBD2. Germline V gene sequence: CDR1 SGHTA, CDR2 FQGNSA. The CDR3 runs to 18 residues. J lost 0 bases, V lost 4 bases, and 12 bases had no gene match. The CDR3 region is CASSSQDGRAGSTDTQYF. The CDR3, as DNA: TGTGCCAGCAGCTCCCAAGACGGGAGGGCCGGTAGCACAGATACGCAGTATTTT.

V usage is TRBV11-2 and J usage is TRBJ2-5; 7 bases are a match to TRBD2. Germline V gene data show CDR1 as SGHAT and CDR2 as FQNNGV. The V and J ends lost 4 bases and 4 bases, in that order; junction bases with no gene match: 15. CDR3 length: 17 amino acids. The CDR3 region has the DNA TGTGCCAGCAGCTCGTGGGTTATGGTAGCGGGTCCAGAGACCCAGTACTTC. Protein: CASSSWVMVAGPETQYF. Using reference TRBV11-2 and TRBJ2-5 for the parts outside the CDR3, the full variable domain is EAGVAQSPRYKIIEKRQSVAFWCNPISGHATLYWYQQILGQGPKLLIQFQNNGVVDDSQLPKDRFSAERLKGVDSTLKIQPAKLEDSAVYLCASSSWVMVAGPETQYFGPGTRLLVL.

The genes are TRBV7-8 and TRBJ2-5; 7 positions match TRBD2. The CDR3 runs to 16 residues. Trimming at V came to 2 bases and at J to 2 bases, leaving 8 bases not matched to a gene. The V gene's germline CDR1 is SGHVS and CDR2 FQNEAQ. The CDR3 sequence: CASSLPKAGIQETQYF. CDR3 DNA sequence: TGTGCCAGCAGCTTACCAAAAGCGGGGATACAAGAGACCCAGTACTTC.

The chain employs TRBV5-1 and TRBJ2-2; possible D gene TRBD2, 6 bases. CDR3 length: 15 amino acids. The V gene lost 6 bases and the J gene lost 3 bases, with 15 bases spanning the gap. Germline CDR1 is SGHRS and CDR2 is YFSETQ. The CDR3 region has the DNA TGCGCCAGCAACCCACCGGGCGGGGACACCGGGGAGCTGTTTTTT. Its translation: CASNPPGGDTGELFF. The entire variable domain, with the rest obtained from reference TRBV5-1 and TRBJ2-2, is as follows: KAGVTQTPRYLIKTRGQQVTLSCSPISGHRSVSWYQQTPGQGLQFLFEYFSETQRNKGNFPGRFSGRQFSNSRSEMNVSTLELGDSALYLCASNPPGGDTGELFFGEGSRLTVL.

This clone was seen only once. The rearrangement uses TRBV19 and TRBJ2-5; tentative D call: TRBD2 (5 bases). CDR3 length: 13 amino acids. V shed 6 bases and J shed 0 bases, with 8 bases lying between them. Germline CDR1 LNHDA, CDR2 SQIVND (reference sequence). CDR3 sequence: CASRQRNQETQYF. CDR3 coding DNA: TGTGCCAGTAGACAGCGGAACCAAGAGACCCAGTACTTC.

J is TRBJ2-1 and V is TRBV4-3; TRBD2 agrees at 12 bases. V was pared by 0 bases and J by 8 bases, with 14 bases of the junction left unmatched. The CDR3 contains 19 residues. The V gene's germline CDR1 is LGHNA and CDR2 YSLEER. The CDR3: CASSQDRPSGRAMGDEQFF. The CDR3 DNA reads as TGCGCCAGCAGCCAAGATAGGCCTAGCGGGAGGGCCATGGGAGATGAGCAGTTCTTC.

This clone was detected only a few times. The V call is TRBV2, the J call TRBJ1-2; D is uncertain. Germline V gene lookup returns CDR1 SNHLY and CDR2 FYNNEI. Trimming removed 6 bases at V and 5 bases at J, with 10 bases between. The length of the CDR3 is 12 residues. The DNA of the CDR3 is TGTGCCAGCAGCCTGAATCAATATGGCTACACCTTC. This translates into CASSLNQYGYTF.